This T cell receptor beta chain originates from a study of sequential checkpoint blockade in melanoma. Study information: Randomization was 1:1 between first-line nivolumab→ipilimumab and ipilimumab→nivolumab.

Described treatment: randomized to nivolumab then ipilimumab (arm A) or the reverse (arm B). Sorted cells were live CD3+CD8+, lacking CD19 and CD56, from PBMCs. The CDR3 totals 15 residues. Between the trimmed V and J ends, which lost 6 bases and 2 bases, there was a span of 15 bases. Per germline, CDR1 SGHAT and CDR2 FQNNGV. Repertoires were generated with immunoSEQ multiplex PCR, while TCRdb's copy carries only in-frame clones and drops some. The sample lists around 9,100 clones; 60% to 80% were seen once. The V and J genes are TRBV11-2 and TRBJ2-3; D is unclear. The source of this sequence is a human donor with melanoma. This specimen consisted of CD8+ T cells sorted from blood (inferred from file names), obtained from a patient given nivolumab and ipilimumab in sequence. The CDR3 nucleotides are TGTGCCAGCAGTTCTATAGATCGCTTCACAGATACGCAGTATTTT. It codes for CASSSIDRFTDTQYF.